The 19 T cell receptor beta chains below all came from one sample that was sequenced in a study of chemoradiotherapy in HPV16-positive cancers. Libraries were prepared by immunoSEQ multiplex PCR; TCRdb keeps only in-frame clonotypes and omits some of them. The sample shows a few thousand clones, 85% to 90% of them seen only once. Sequenced material: tumor tissue, taken from a patient who underwent chemoradiotherapy. The source of these receptors is a human donor with HPV-associated anogenital cancer.

The CDR3 sequence: CASSVQGLGDTEAFF. The CDR3 DNA reads as TGTGCCAGCAGTGTTCAGGGATTGGGGGACACTGAAGCTTTCTTT. The chain is built from TRBV6-4 and TRBJ1-1; weak D call: TRBD1 (5 bases). The length of the CDR3 is 15 residues. Looked up from germline, CDR1 is MRHNA and CDR2 is SNTAGT. The V and J ends lost 4 bases and 3 bases respectively, with 15 bases between them.

In DNA, the CDR3 is TGTGCCAGCAGCTGGGGTACCGGGACAGGGGCTGCTTTCTTT. It yields the protein CASSWGTGTGAAFF. The chain has TRBV5-6 and TRBJ1-1; 10 bases match TRBD1. V lost 3 bases and J lost 11; bases outside the gene matches: 10. The CDR3 extends over 14 amino acids. CDR1 and CDR2 (germline): SGHDT, YYEEEE.

This clone is a singleton in its sample. The V and J genes are TRBV7-2 and TRBJ2-3; D not certain. Trimming cost V 2 bases and J 2 bases, with 2 bases left between them. This CDR3 is 12 amino acids long. Germline V CDR1 and CDR2: SGHTA, FQGNSA. The CDR3 DNA sequence: TGTGCCAGCAGCTTATACACAGATACGCAGTATTTT. Amino acid sequence: CASSLYTDTQYF.

The J gene is TRBJ1-2, the V gene TRBV5-6; D is possibly TRBD1 (5 bases). Germline V gene data show CDR1 as SGHDT and CDR2 as YYEEEE. V was trimmed by 4 bases and J by 7 bases, leaving 17 bases between them. The CDR3 is 14 residues long. The CDR3 region has the DNA TGTGCCAGCAGCCAATGGCAGGGAGTGGCTGGCTACACCTTC. This gives the protein CASSQWQGVAGYTF.

The V and J genes are TRBV4-2 and TRBJ1-4; D not resolved. The V gene's germline CDR1 is LGHNA and CDR2 YNFKEQ. V dropped 5 bases and J dropped 8 bases, with 12 bases sitting between them. The CDR3 is made up of 13 amino acids. CDR3 sequence (DNA): TGTGCCAGCAGCTCCTCCGAGAACGAAAAACTGTTTTTT. It encodes CASSSSENEKLFF.

J is TRBJ1-4 and V is TRBV9; 8 bases align to TRBD1. J was trimmed by 7 bases and V by 1 base; bases with no gene match: 6. The CDR3 is 15 amino acids. Germline CDR1 reads SGDLS; CDR2 reads YYNGEE. The DNA of the CDR3 is TGTGCCAGCAGCGTATTCGGGACAGGCGGTGAAAAACTGTTTTTT. Translating gives CASSVFGTGGEKLFF.

V and J are TRBV6-6 and TRBJ2-7; weak D call: TRBD2 (5 bases). The length of the CDR3 is 13 residues. V was trimmed by 0 bases and J by 7 bases, leaving 10 bases between them. Germline CDR1 reads MNHNY; CDR2 reads SVGAGI (reference sequence). CDR3 amino acids: CASSYSGSGEQYF. The CDR3, as DNA: TGTGCCAGCAGTTACTCCGGATCGGGGGAGCAGTACTTC.

V and J are TRBV4-2 and TRBJ2-2; D might be TRBD1 (6 bases). Deletions cut 2 bases from V and 7 bases from J, with 14 bases between. This CDR3 comprises 15 residues. In germline, CDR1 is LGHNA, CDR2 YNFKEQ. Written as DNA, the CDR3 is TGTGCCAGCAGCCAACTGGGGGCCCGGGACGGGGAGCTGTTTTTT. Its protein product is CASSQLGARDGELFF.

The chain employs TRBV19 and TRBJ2-3, with D tentatively TRBD1 or TRBD2 (5 bases each). The CDR3 sequence is 21 residues long. V was shortened by 1 base and J by 0 bases, with 26 bases between the two germline ends. Germline CDR1 and CDR2: LNHDA and SQIVND (reference sequence). The CDR3 protein is CASSIGPPGQGIRLSTDTQYF. CDR3 nucleotide sequence: TGTGCCAGTAGTATAGGTCCCCCCGGGCAGGGCATACGACTAAGCACAGATACGCAGTATTTT.

The gene calls are TRBV27 and TRBJ2-5; D not resolved. From germline, CDR1 is MNHEY and CDR2 SMNVEV (reference sequence). The CDR3 is made up of 14 amino acids. V was pared by 5 bases and J by 4 bases, with 14 bases between. CDR3 DNA sequence: TGTGCCAGCAGTCTAGATAGGTTTAGAGAGACCCAGTACTTC. It specifies CASSLDRFRETQYF.

This rearrangement joins TRBV30 to TRBJ1-3; no firm D call. V dropped 1 base and J dropped 5 bases, with 18 bases sitting between them. This CDR3 spans 16 amino acids. Germline assignment: CDR1 GTSNPN and CDR2 SVGIG (reference sequence). The chain's CDR3 is CAWSGAGSMLRNTIYF. CDR3 coding DNA: TGTGCCTGGAGTGGAGCGGGGTCTATGTTGAGAAACACCATATATTTT.

The J gene is TRBJ2-3, the V gene TRBV11-3; possible D gene TRBD2, 6 bases. There are 14 residues in the CDR3. With 0 bases removed from V and 3 bases from J, the gap between germline ends came to 7 bases. Germline loops: CDR1 SGHNT, CDR2 YENEEA. In nucleotides, the CDR3 is TGTGCCAGCAGCTTAGATGCGGGAACAGATACGCAGTATTTT. This translates into CASSLDAGTDTQYF.

CDR3 loop: CAISVTGAGTDTQYF. DNA of the CDR3: TGTGCCATCAGTGTAACCGGGGCTGGCACAGATACGCAGTATTTT. The chain employs TRBV10-3 and TRBJ2-3; D tentatively reads TRBD1 or TRBD2 (5 bases each). The CDR3 consists of 15 residues. CDR1 is ENHRY and CDR2 is SYGVKD in the germline V gene. With 4 bases removed from V and 1 base from J, the gap between germline ends came to 12 bases.

The rearrangement joins TRBV4-3 to TRBJ2-1, with 8 bases identical to TRBD2. The CDR3 extends over 16 amino acids. CDR1 and CDR2 (germline): LGHNA, YSLEER. V lost 1 base, J lost 0 bases, and 2 bases stayed unmatched. This CDR3 is CASSQAGTSSYNEQFF. The CDR3 DNA is TGCGCCAGCAGCCAAGCCGGGACTAGCTCCTACAATGAGCAGTTCTTC.

V is TRBV14 and J is TRBJ1-6; D perhaps matches TRBD1 (5 bases). V dropped 4 bases and J dropped 10 bases, with 20 bases sitting between them. The germline CDR1 and CDR2 sequences are SGHDN and FVKESK. CDR3 length equals 16 residues. The CDR3 sequence: CASSPLRGGPSSPLHF. The CDR3 DNA is TGTGCCAGCAGCCCCTTGAGGGGTGGACCCAGCTCACCCCTCCACTTT.

The chain employs TRBV6-1 and TRBJ2-7; D gene ambiguous. V lost 2 bases, J lost 4 bases, and 12 bases lay in between. This CDR3 region has 14 residues. Germline CDR1 reads MNHNS; CDR2 reads SASEGT. The CDR3: CASSESYKLYEQYF. In nucleotides, the CDR3 is TGTGCCAGCAGTGAATCCTACAAACTATACGAGCAGTACTTC.

This clone was seen only once. This chain links TRBV6-1 with TRBJ2-1; 9 nucleotides match TRBD1. CDR3 length: 14 amino acids. The germline CDR1 and CDR2 sequences are MNHNS and SASEGT. The trim removed 6 bases at V and 5 bases at J, leaving 5 bases unmatched. DNA of the CDR3: TGTGCCAGCAGGGAGGACAGGGGCCACAATGAGCAGTTCTTC. Its translation is CASREDRGHNEQFF.

The chain combines TRBV6-1 with TRBJ1-2; 10 bases agree with TRBD1. This CDR3 has 20 residues. V was pared by 2 bases and J by 0 bases, with 15 bases of the junction left unmatched. Per the germline V gene, CDR1 is MNHNS and CDR2 is SASEGT. CDR3 DNA: TGTGCCAGCAGTGAATTCTCATCGGGACAGGGGTTGTGGTCTAACTATGGCTACACCTTC. Protein product: CASSEFSSGQGLWSNYGYTF.

This clone appeared a single time. The CDR3 reads CASSRRTESYNEQFF. The CDR3 nucleotides are TGCGCCAGCAGCCGACGGACTGAATCCTACAATGAGCAGTTCTTC. J is TRBJ2-1 and V is TRBV4-1, with a weak D call TRBD2 (5 bases). The CDR3 extends over 15 amino acids. The ends were cut back, 4 bases at V and 1 base at J, with 11 bases in the middle. CDR1 is MGHRA and CDR2 is YSYEKL in the germline V gene.